This T cell receptor beta chain was identified in a study of blood T cells in healthy people across ages. The study drew donors from healthy Caucasian individuals in Russia aged roughly 6 to 100. Peripheral blood samples of 9 to 10 milliliters were drawn from each donor. Alongside a J-beta primer mix, a sample-barcoded 5' primer served in a second PCR lasting roughly 7 to 11 cycles. Each CDR3 protein gets one entry after TCRdb re-called the 5' RACE reads with MiXCR. The data contain hundreds of thousands of distinct CDR3 sequences, roughly 64% of them singletons. The CDR3 runs 13 residues. V lost 2 bases to trimming and J lost 10 bases; unmatched junction nucleotides: 6. Germline CDR1 and CDR2: SGHRS and YFSETQ.

What was sequenced was blood. The chain uses TRBV5-1 and TRBJ2-1; 7 nucleotides match TRBD1. This clonotype was sampled from a man aged 30-40 years in good health. CDR3: CASSFTGAREQFF. DNA of the CDR3: TGCGCCAGCAGCTTCACAGGGGCCCGAGAGCAGTTCTTC.